This T cell receptor beta chain was retrieved from a study of cytomegalovirus exposure and HLA in healthy donors. The CDR3 has 17 residues. Germline CDR1 is SQVTM and CDR2 is ANQGSEA. V was trimmed by 3 bases and J by 0 bases, leaving 20 bases between them. This clone appeared a single time. TCRdb's copy holds only in-frame clones and misses some; the assay was immunoSEQ multiplex PCR. Among approximately 50,000 clones, 80% to 90% were seen once, and the ten largest hold approximately 6.4%. The rearrangement uses TRBV29-1 and TRBJ1-1; perhaps TRBD1 as D (5 bases). The clonotype was recovered from a woman in her 30s in good health and CMV-seronegative. Sequencing was carried out using PBMCs. The CDR3 region is CSVDLPKRVGLNTEAFF. The CDR3 region has the DNA TGCAGCGTTGACCTTCCAAAAAGGGTGGGGCTGAACACTGAAGCTTTCTTT.